This is a list of T cell receptor beta chains from one sample in a study of cytomegalovirus exposure and HLA in healthy donors. The protocol was immunoSEQ multiplex PCR, while the TCRdb copy is restricted to in-frame clones and leaves out a portion. The profile shows about 170,000 clones, more than 75% of them singletons. The sample was PBMCs. These receptors came from a woman aged 30 to 39 in good health and CMV-seronegative. Both conserved end residues are part of each CDR3. Fields, in order: CDR3 protein, CDR3 DNA, D gene, V gene, J gene, clone size. D genes are given only for firm matches. Clone size appears in some rows only: once, few, many, or a class for an expanded clone.

CASSGAQTVSNQPQHF	TGTGCCAGCAGTGGAGCCCAGACAGTAAGCAATCAGCCCCAGCATTTT	NA	TRBV6-1	TRBJ1-5	NA
CASIPEGATNEKLFF	TGTGCCAGCATCCCGGAGGGGGCTACTAATGAAAAACTGTTTTTT	TRBD1	TRBV6-1	TRBJ1-4	NA
CASRRDSSTDTQYF	TGCGCCAGCAGGAGGGACAGTAGCACAGATACGCAGTATTTT	TRBD1	TRBV10-1	TRBJ2-3	once
CASSNPGESYEQYF	TGTGCCAGCAGCAACCCAGGGGAGTCCTACGAGCAGTACTTC	NA	TRBV9	TRBJ2-7	NA
CASSLDREYGSPLHF	TGTGCCAGCAGCTTGGACAGGGAATATGGTTCACCCCTCCACTTT	NA	TRBV5-4	TRBJ1-6	few
CASSEGGVPTEAFF	TGTGCCAGCAGCGAGGGTGGGGTTCCCACTGAAGCTTTCTTT	NA	TRBV7-8	TRBJ1-1	once
CASSQERWSPNEKLFF	TGCGCCAGCAGCCAAGAACGATGGAGCCCGAATGAAAAACTGTTTTTT	NA	TRBV4-3	TRBJ1-4	NA
CASSQDGLAPSYEQYF	TGTGCCAGCAGCCAAGATGGACTAGCGCCCTCCTACGAGCAGTACTTC	TRBD2	TRBV14	TRBJ2-7	NA
CASSPVGADFQETQYF	TGTGCTAGCAGCCCCGTGGGGGCGGACTTTCAAGAGACCCAGTACTTC	NA	TRBV7-7	TRBJ2-5	NA
CASSLRGTNTEAFF	TGCGCCAGCAGCTTGAGGGGAACGAACACTGAAGCTTTCTTT	NA	TRBV5-1	TRBJ1-1	NA
CASSEQGNTEAFF	TGTGCCAGCAGTGAGCAGGGTAACACTGAAGCTTTCTTT	NA	TRBV6-1	TRBJ1-1	once
CASSSPSYEQYF	TGTGCCAGCAGCTCCCCATCCTACGAGCAGTACTTC	NA	TRBV13	TRBJ2-7	few
CAGDRDSYEQYF	TGTGCCGGGGACAGGGACTCCTACGAGCAGTACTTC	TRBD1	TRBV30	TRBJ2-7	NA
CASSRTGSESAPQHF	TGTGCCAGCAGTCGGACAGGATCGGAATCAGCCCCCCAGCATTTT	TRBD1	TRBV2	TRBJ1-5	few
CASSLRTTGSNEKLFF	TGTGCCAGCAGCCTGAGAACGACAGGGAGTAATGAAAAACTGTTTTTT	TRBD1	TRBV13	TRBJ1-4	once
CASSPGQLSEANEQFF	TGCGCCAGCAGCCCGGGACAGCTGAGCGAGGCGAATGAGCAGTTCTTC	TRBD1	TRBV5-1	TRBJ2-1	NA
CASSMPQGMNTEAFF	TGTGCCAGCAGCATGCCCCAGGGCATGAACACTGAAGCTTTCTTT	NA	TRBV7-8	TRBJ1-1	NA
CASSPILNTEAFF	TGTGCCAGCAGCCCAATCCTGAACACTGAAGCTTTCTTT	NA	TRBV5-4	TRBJ1-1	NA
CASSIGQGDGETQYF	TGTGCCAGCAGCATCGGACAGGGGGATGGTGAGACCCAGTACTTC	TRBD1	TRBV11-2	TRBJ2-5	NA